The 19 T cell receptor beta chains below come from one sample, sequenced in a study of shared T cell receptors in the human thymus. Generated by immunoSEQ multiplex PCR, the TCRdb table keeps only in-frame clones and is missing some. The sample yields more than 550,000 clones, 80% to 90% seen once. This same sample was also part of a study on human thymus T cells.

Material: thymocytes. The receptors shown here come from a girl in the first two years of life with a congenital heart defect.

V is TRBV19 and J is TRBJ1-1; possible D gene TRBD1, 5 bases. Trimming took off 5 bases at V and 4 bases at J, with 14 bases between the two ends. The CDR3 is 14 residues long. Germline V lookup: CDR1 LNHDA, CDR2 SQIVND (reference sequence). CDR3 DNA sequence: TGTGCCAGTAGTTCCACAGGAAGGGGCACTGAAGCTTTCTTT. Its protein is CASSSTGRGTEAFF. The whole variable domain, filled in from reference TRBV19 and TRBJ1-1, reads DGGITQSPKYLFRKEGQNVTLSCEQNLNHDAMYWYRQDPGQGLRLIYYSQIVNDFQKGDIAEGYSVSREKKESFPLTVTSAQKNPTAFYLCASSSTGRGTEAFFGQGTRLTVV.

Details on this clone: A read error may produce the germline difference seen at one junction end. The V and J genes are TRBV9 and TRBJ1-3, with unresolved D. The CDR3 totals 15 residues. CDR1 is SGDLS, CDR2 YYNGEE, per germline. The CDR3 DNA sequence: TGTGCCAGCACCGTAGGGCAGTACTCTGGAAACACCATATATTTT. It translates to CASTVGQYSGNTIYF.

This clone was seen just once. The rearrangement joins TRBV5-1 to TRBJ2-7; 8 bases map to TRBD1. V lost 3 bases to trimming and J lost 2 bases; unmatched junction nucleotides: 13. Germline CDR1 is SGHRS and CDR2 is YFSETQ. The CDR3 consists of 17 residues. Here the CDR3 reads CASSSPRTGYGPYEQYF. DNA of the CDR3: TGCGCCAGCAGCTCCCCTCGGACAGGGTATGGCCCCTACGAGCAGTACTTC.

The CDR3 DNA is TGCAGCGTTGAAGATCAGAATTCATGGACAGGTGGGGCGTTGAACACTGAAGCTTTCTTT. This codes for CSVEDQNSWTGGALNTEAFF. This chain uses TRBV29-1 with TRBJ1-1; 7 positions agree with TRBD1. CDR3 length: 20 residues. The ends lost 0 bases at V and 0 bases at J; junction bases unmatched: 19. Per germline, CDR1 SQVTM and CDR2 ANQGSEA.

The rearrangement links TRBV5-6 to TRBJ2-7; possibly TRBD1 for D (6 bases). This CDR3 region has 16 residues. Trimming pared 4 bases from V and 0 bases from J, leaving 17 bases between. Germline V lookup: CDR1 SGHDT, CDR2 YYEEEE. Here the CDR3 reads CASSVGTPSSSYEQYF. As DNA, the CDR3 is TGTGCCAGCAGCGTTGGGACACCTTCTAGCTCCTACGAGCAGTACTTC.

The CDR3 here is CASRITAGTGEGYGYTF. The CDR3 bases are TGTGCCAGCAGGATTACGGCCGGGACAGGCGAGGGCTATGGCTACACCTTC. The genes are TRBV27 and TRBJ1-2; 8 bases map to TRBD1. Germline loops: CDR1 MNHEY, CDR2 SMNVEV (reference sequence). CDR3 length: 17 amino acids. V lost 6 bases and J lost 4; bases outside the gene matches: 16.

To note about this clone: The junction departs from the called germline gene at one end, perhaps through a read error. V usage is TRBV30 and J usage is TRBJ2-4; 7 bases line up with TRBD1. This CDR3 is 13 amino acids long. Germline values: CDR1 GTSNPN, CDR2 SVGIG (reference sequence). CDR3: CAWSVLLRTGVNF. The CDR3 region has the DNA TGTGCCTGGAGTGTACTCTTGCGTACAGGGGTGAACTTC.

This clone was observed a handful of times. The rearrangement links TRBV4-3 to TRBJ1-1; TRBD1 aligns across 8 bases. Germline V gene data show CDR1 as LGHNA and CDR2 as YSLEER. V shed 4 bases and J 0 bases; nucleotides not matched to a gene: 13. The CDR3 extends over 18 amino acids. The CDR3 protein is CASSLTGQVKPMNTEAFF. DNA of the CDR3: TGCGCCAGCAGCCTCACGGGACAGGTCAAGCCCATGAACACTGAAGCTTTCTTT.

The CDR3 is CASSQTSGQGVGGNIQYF. The CDR3 DNA reads TGCGCCAGCAGCCAAACCTCCGGACAGGGGGTAGGAGGGAACATTCAGTACTTC. This sequence joins TRBV4-3 and TRBJ2-4; 10 bases line up with TRBD1. The V gene end was trimmed by 2 bases and the J gene end by 7 bases; junction bases not matched to a gene: 14. This CDR3 region has 18 residues. Germline V gene lookup returns CDR1 LGHNA and CDR2 YSLEER.

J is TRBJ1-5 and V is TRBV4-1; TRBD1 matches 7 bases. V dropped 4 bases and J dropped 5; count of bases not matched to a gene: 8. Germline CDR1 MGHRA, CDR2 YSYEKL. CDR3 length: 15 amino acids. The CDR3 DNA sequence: TGCGCCAGCAGCCTTACGGGACAGCAAGATCAGCCCCAGCATTTT. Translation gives CASSLTGQQDQPQHF.

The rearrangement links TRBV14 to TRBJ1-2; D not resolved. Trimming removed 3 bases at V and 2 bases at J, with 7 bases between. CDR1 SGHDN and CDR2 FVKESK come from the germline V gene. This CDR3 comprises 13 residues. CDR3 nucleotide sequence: TGTGCCAGCAGCCAGGCCAGGAACTATGGCTACACCTTC. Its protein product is CASSQARNYGYTF.

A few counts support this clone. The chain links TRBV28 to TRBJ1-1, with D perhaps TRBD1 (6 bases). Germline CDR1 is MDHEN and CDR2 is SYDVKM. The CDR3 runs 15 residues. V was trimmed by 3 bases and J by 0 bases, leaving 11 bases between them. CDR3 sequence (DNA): TGTGCCAGCAGTTTGAAGGGGGAAATGAACACTGAAGCTTTCTTT. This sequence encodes CASSLKGEMNTEAFF.

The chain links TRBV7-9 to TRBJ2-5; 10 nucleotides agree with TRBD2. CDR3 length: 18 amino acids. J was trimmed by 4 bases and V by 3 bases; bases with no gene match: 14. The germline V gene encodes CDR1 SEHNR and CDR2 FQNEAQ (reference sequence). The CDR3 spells CASSFSASGGSLRETQYF. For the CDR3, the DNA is TGTGCCAGCAGCTTTTCAGCTAGCGGGGGTTCGCTAAGAGAGACCCAGTACTTC.

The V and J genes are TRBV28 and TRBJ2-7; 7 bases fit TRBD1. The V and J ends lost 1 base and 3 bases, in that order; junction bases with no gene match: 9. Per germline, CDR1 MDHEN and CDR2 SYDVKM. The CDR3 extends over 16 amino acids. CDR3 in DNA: TGTGCCAGCAGTTTATTTTGGGACAGTGAATACTACGAGCAGTACTTC. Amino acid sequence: CASSLFWDSEYYEQYF.

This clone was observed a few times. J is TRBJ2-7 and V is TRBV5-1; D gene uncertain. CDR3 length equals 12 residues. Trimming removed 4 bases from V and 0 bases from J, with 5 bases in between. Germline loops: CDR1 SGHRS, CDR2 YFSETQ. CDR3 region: CASSVSSYEQYF. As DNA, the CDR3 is TGCGCCAGCAGCGTGAGCTCCTACGAGCAGTACTTC.

CDR3 nucleotides: TGTGCCAGCAGCACCGAAGCCTCGAGCTCCTACAATGAGCAGTTCTTC. Protein product: CASSTEASSSYNEQFF. The gene calls are TRBV5-6 and TRBJ2-1; D is undetermined. Germline lookup yields CDR1 SGHDT and CDR2 YYEEEE. V lost 4 bases and J 0 bases, leaving 14 bases between the germline ends. There are 16 residues in the CDR3.

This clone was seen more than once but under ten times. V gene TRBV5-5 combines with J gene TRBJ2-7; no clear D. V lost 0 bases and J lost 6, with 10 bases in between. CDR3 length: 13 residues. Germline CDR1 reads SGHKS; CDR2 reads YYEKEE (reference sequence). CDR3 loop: CASSLGSFCEQYF. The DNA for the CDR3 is TGTGCCAGCAGCTTGGGCAGTTTTTGCGAGCAGTACTTC.

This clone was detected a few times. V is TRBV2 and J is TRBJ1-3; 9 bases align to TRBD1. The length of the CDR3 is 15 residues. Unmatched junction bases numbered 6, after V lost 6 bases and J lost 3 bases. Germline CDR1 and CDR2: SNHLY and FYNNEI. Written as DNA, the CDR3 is TGTGCCAGCAGGGGTACAGGGGGCTTTGGAAACACCATATATTTT. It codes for CASRGTGGFGNTIYF. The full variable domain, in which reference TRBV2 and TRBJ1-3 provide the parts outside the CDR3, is EPEVTQTPSHQVTQMGQEVILRCVPISNHLYFYWYRQILGQKVEFLVSFYNNEISEKSEIFDDQFSVERPDGSNFTLKIRSTKLEDSAMYFCASRGTGGFGNTIYFGEGSWLTVV.

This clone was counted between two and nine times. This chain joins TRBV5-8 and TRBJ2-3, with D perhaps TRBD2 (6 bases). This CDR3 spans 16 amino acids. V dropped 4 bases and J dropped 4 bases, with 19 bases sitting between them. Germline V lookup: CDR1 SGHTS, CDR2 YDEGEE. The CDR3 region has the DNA TGTGCCAGCAGCCGAGGCGACGGGGGTCCATCAGATACGCAGTATTTT. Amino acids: CASSRGDGGPSDTQYF.